Listed below are T cell receptor beta chains from one sample, sequenced in a study of blood T cells in healthy people across ages. One entry per CDR3 protein results from TCRdb running MiXCR on the 5' RACE reads. Of fewer than 900,000 distinct CDR3 sequences in the sample, about 37% were seen once. The specimen was blood. These receptor sequences come from a young man in good health. Each CDR3 is given without its conserved first and last residue. Clone size is shown for a subset of rows, as once, few, many or a class of expanded clone.

clone_size: few; j_call: TRBJ1-6; v_call: TRBV12-3/TRBV12-4; cdr3_aa: ASSPGLSGNSPLH
clone_size: NA; j_call: TRBJ2-3; v_call: TRBV18; cdr3_aa: ASSPGDWYTDTQY
clone_size: few; j_call: TRBJ1-1; v_call: TRBV27; cdr3_aa: ASSPKPNTEAF
clone_size: NA; j_call: TRBJ2-1; v_call: TRBV4-3; cdr3_aa: ASSPVGAGEQF
clone_size: many; j_call: TRBJ2-5; v_call: TRBV7-2; cdr3_aa: ASSLVTLQETQY
clone_size: NA; j_call: TRBJ2-3; v_call: TRBV6-1; cdr3_aa: AARISTSTDTQY
clone_size: NA; j_call: NA; v_call: TRBV7-8; cdr3_aa: ASSVGLGKETQY
clone_size: few; j_call: TRBJ1-5; v_call: TRBV6-1; cdr3_aa: ASAFGVGNQPQH
clone_size: NA; j_call: TRBJ2-5; v_call: TRBV5-5; cdr3_aa: AGSFSSRAPGETQY
clone_size: NA; j_call: TRBJ2-4; v_call: TRBV11-3; cdr3_aa: ASSSGVAWNIQY
clone_size: NA; j_call: TRBJ2-3; v_call: TRBV12-3/TRBV12-4; cdr3_aa: ASNRTGGTDTQY
clone_size: many; j_call: TRBJ1-2; v_call: TRBV6-5; cdr3_aa: ASSPTLGYGYT
clone_size: NA; j_call: TRBJ2-7; v_call: TRBV28; cdr3_aa: ASSRSTGASYEQY
clone_size: NA; j_call: TRBJ2-1; v_call: TRBV7-2; cdr3_aa: ASSPSSGGRDEQF
clone_size: NA; j_call: TRBJ2-3; v_call: TRBV7-2; cdr3_aa: ASSRGGGDTDTQY
clone_size: few; j_call: TRBJ1-5; v_call: TRBV6-6; cdr3_aa: ASSPPDSRNQPQH
clone_size: few; j_call: TRBJ2-5; v_call: TRBV2; cdr3_aa: ASSGQGPQETQY